What follows are 15 T cell receptor beta chains derived from one specimen sequenced in a study of monozygotic twins with inflammatory bowel disease. TCRdb reprocessed the 5' RACE reads; each CDR3 protein has one entry and no DNA is given. This repertoire includes 330,000 or so distinct CDR3 sequences. Sequencing used blood. The receptors were gathered from a human donor with ulcerative colitis or Crohn's disease, or a healthy co-twin of an affected twin (not recorded which).

The rearrangement links TRBV2 to TRBJ1-1. Germline V CDR1 and CDR2: SNHLY, FYNNEI. This CDR3 has 15 amino acids. The CDR3 sequence is CASRYESTANTEAFF.

The chain employs TRBV10-3 and TRBJ1-1. CDR3 length: 14 amino acids. Per the germline V gene, CDR1 is ENHRY and CDR2 is SYGVKD. Here the CDR3 reads CAISELISNTEAFF.

CDR3 region: CASSPRPGQNIQYF. The chain joins TRBV28 to TRBJ2-4; the D gene TCRdb calls, TRBD1, cannot be checked with no DNA. The CDR3 has 14 amino acids. Germline-derived CDR1 and CDR2 are MDHEN and SYDVKM. Supplemented by reference TRBV28 and TRBJ2-4, the full variable domain reads DVKVTQSSRYLVKRTGEKVFLECVQDMDHENMFWYRQDPGLGLRLIYFSYDVKMKEKGDIPEGYSVSREKKERFSLILESASTNQTSMYLCASSPRPGQNIQYFGAGTRLSVL.

The chain's CDR3 is CASSFNGATEAFF. The chain has TRBV7-3 and TRBJ1-1. CDR1 and CDR2 from the germline V gene are SGHTA and FQGTGA. The CDR3 is made up of 13 amino acids.

The chain couples TRBV2 to TRBJ2-1. The CDR3 is made up of 16 amino acids. The germline V gene has CDR1 SNHLY and CDR2 FYNNEI. The CDR3 reads CASMTRRDTSYNEQFF.

V is TRBV6-6 and J is TRBJ1-1; TCRdb designates TRBD1, a call that cannot be tested without DNA. The CDR3 runs to 14 residues. Germline values: CDR1 MNHNY, CDR2 SVGAGI (reference sequence). CDR3 in amino acids: CASTPTGMNTEAFF.

The genes are TRBV12-3 or TRBV12-4 and TRBJ2-5. The CDR3 length is 14 residues. The CDR3: CASSLGRNQETQYF.

This chain links TRBV5-1 with TRBJ1-1; checking the TCRdb D call of TRBD1 is not possible without DNA. The CDR3 length is 11 residues. CDR1 and CDR2 from the germline V gene are SGHRS and YFSETQ. The CDR3 reads CASSLEGGAFF.

V and J are TRBV15 and TRBJ2-1. The CDR3 contains 15 residues. Germline V gene lookup returns CDR1 LNHNV and CDR2 YYDKDF (reference sequence). CDR3 residues: CATSRDRDSYNEQFF.

This rearrangement joins TRBV19 to TRBJ1-1; TCRdb's D gene call, TRBD1, goes unchecked for lack of DNA. Germline V gives CDR1 LNHDA, CDR2 SQIVND (reference sequence). This CDR3 contains 15 residues. This chain's CDR3 is CASSIGTGANTEAFF.

This rearrangement joins TRBV7-8 to TRBJ1-6; TCRdb's D call, TRBD1, is unchecked because there is no DNA. This CDR3 has 14 residues. CDR1 and CDR2 from the germline V gene are SGHVS and FQNEAQ. The CDR3 reads CASSRPGPVTPLHF.

The chain uses TRBV20-1 and TRBJ2-7; without DNA, the TCRdb call of TRBD2 cannot be checked. Germline-derived CDR1 and CDR2 are DFQATT and SNEGSKA (reference sequence). The CDR3 extends over 11 amino acids. CDR3 in amino acids: CSAAPEGEQYF.

The gene calls are TRBV3-1 and TRBJ2-4; TCRdb indicates TRBD1, and absent DNA this call remains unverified. The V gene's germline CDR1 is LGHDT and CDR2 YNNKEL (reference sequence). This CDR3 is built from 16 residues. The CDR3 is CASSQDWGIAKNIQYF.

The V gene is TRBV4-3, the J gene TRBJ1-1. Germline V lookup: CDR1 LGHNA, CDR2 YSLEER. The CDR3 spans 17 residues. This CDR3 reads CASSQAILRRVNTEAFF.

The J gene is TRBJ1-5, the V gene TRBV27. CDR3 length equals 15 residues. Germline-derived CDR1 and CDR2 are MNHEY and SMNVEV (reference sequence). This CDR3 is CASSSWRNSNQPQHF.